Listed below are T cell receptor beta chains from one sample, sequenced in a study of blood T cell repertoires in COVID-19. Profiled with immunoSEQ multiplex PCR; TCRdb holds only in-frame clones, not every one. Seen here are over 45,000 clones, 65% to 85% observed once, and the top ten hold around 19%. Source material: peripheral blood. All receptors derive from a human donor with active or convalescent COVID-19. The donor label of this sample is uncertain. Both conserved end residues are part of each CDR3. The order of the fields is clone size, V gene, D gene, J gene, CDR3 protein, CDR3 DNA. The D gene is left open where the match is weak. Clone size is stated in some rows and not others, as once, few, many or a class when expanded.

.	TRBV7-9	TRBD2	TRBJ2-1	CASMLAGVVYNEQFF	TGTGCCAGCATGCTAGCGGGAGTGGTATACAATGAGCAGTTCTTC
.	TRBV30	.	TRBJ1-5	CAWSVNVRGAPQHF	TGTGCCTGGAGTGTCAACGTCAGGGGTGCGCCCCAGCATTTT
.	TRBV7-9	.	TRBJ2-7	CASSLGGGTYEQYF	TGTGCCAGCAGCTTAGGCGGCGGGACCTACGAGCAGTACTTC
.	TRBV28	.	TRBJ2-7	CASTLTGGTYEQYF	TGTGCCAGCACCCTTACCGGAGGGACCTACGAGCAGTACTTC
once	TRBV6-5	TRBD2	TRBJ2-1	CASTVHLAGSNEQFF	TGTGCCAGCACCGTTCACCTAGCGGGTTCCAATGAGCAGTTCTTC
.	TRBV4-2	TRBD2	TRBJ2-7	CASSLGLATNEQYF	TGTGCCAGCAGCCTGGGACTAGCGACGAACGAGCAGTACTTC
.	TRBV5-1	.	TRBJ2-1	CASSQTRESAYNEQFF	TGCGCCAGCAGCCAAACCAGGGAAAGTGCATACAATGAGCAGTTCTTC
once	TRBV10-3	TRBD1	TRBJ1-1	CAIRGGQYTEAFF	TGTGCCATCAGGGGGGGACAGTACACTGAAGCTTTCTTT
few	TRBV6-5	.	TRBJ2-7	CASSYSVSSYEQYF	TGTGCCAGCAGTTACTCGGTCAGCTCCTACGAGCAGTACTTC
.	TRBV27	.	TRBJ2-5	CASSLVNTGEETQYF	TGTGCCAGCAGTCTCGTTAATACGGGAGAGGAGACCCAGTACTTC
.	TRBV5-1	TRBD1	TRBJ2-3	CASSLTPGQDTDTQYF	TGCGCCAGCAGCTTGACCCCGGGACAGGACACAGATACGCAGTATTTT
few	TRBV11-3	TRBD1	TRBJ1-3	CASSLGTGDSGNTIYF	TGTGCCAGCAGCTTGGGTACAGGGGACTCTGGAAACACCATATATTTT
.	TRBV5-1	.	TRBJ2-3	CASSLAYSTDTQYF	TGCGCCAGCAGTCTAGCGTATAGCACAGATACGCAGTATTTT
.	TRBV19	TRBD2	TRBJ2-5	CASSTLAGPQETQYF	TGTGCCAGTAGTACCCTAGCGGGACCACAAGAGACCCAGTACTTC
.	TRBV2	.	TRBJ2-5	CASIEAQETQYF	TGTGCCAGCATCGAGGCCCAAGAGACCCAGTACTTC
.	TRBV6-5	TRBD2	TRBJ2-7	CASTKPGLAGDEQYF	TGTGCCAGCACCAAACCGGGACTAGCGGGAGACGAGCAGTACTTC
.	TRBV4-2	.	TRBJ1-4	CASSQREGVNEKLFF	TGTGCCAGCAGCCAGAGGGAGGGTGTCAATGAAAAACTGTTTTTT
once	TRBV28	TRBD1	TRBJ1-1	CASSDRAGTEAFF	TGTGCCAGCAGTGACAGGGCGGGCACTGAAGCTTTCTTT
once	TRBV27	.	TRBJ1-5	CASSLRQFNQPQHF	TGTGCCAGCAGTTTGCGGCAGTTCAATCAGCCCCAGCATTTT
medium-sized	TRBV7-9	.	TRBJ1-3	CASSLAQGTGNTIYF	TGTGCCAGCAGCTTAGCTCAGGGTACTGGAAACACCATATATTTT
.	TRBV5-6	TRBD1	TRBJ2-7	CASSPGTGPYEQYF	TGTGCCAGCAGCCCCGGGACAGGGCCGTACGAGCAGTACTTC
.	TRBV20-1	.	TRBJ2-3	CSASGVGGDRDTQYF	TGCAGTGCTAGTGGGGTCGGAGGCGACCGGGATACGCAGTATTTT
few	TRBV7-2	TRBD1	TRBJ1-4	CASSEQGATNEKLFF	TGTGCCAGCAGCGAACAGGGGGCCACTAATGAAAAACTGTTTTTT
.	TRBV19	.	TRBJ2-7	CASTRAGLSYEQYF	TGTGCCAGTACTAGAGCGGGCCTCTCCTACGAGCAGTACTTC
.	TRBV3-1/TRBV3-2	.	TRBJ2-3	CASSRETRDTDTQYF	TGTGCCAGCAGCCGCGAGACTAGAGATACAGATACGCAGTATTTT
.	TRBV27	.	TRBJ1-3	CASSPLRGISGNTIYF	TGTGCCAGCAGCCCGCTCAGAGGGATCTCTGGAAACACCATATATTTT
.	TRBV14	TRBD1	TRBJ2-1	CASSQERQGVLRYNEQFF	TGTGCCAGCAGCCAAGAGCGACAGGGGGTACTTCGCTACAATGAGCAGTTCTTC
.	TRBV3-1/TRBV3-2	.	TRBJ1-3	CASSQPPGSGGNTIYF	TGTGCCAGCAGCCAACCCCCAGGGTCGGGTGGAAACACCATATATTTT
few	TRBV3-1/TRBV3-2	.	TRBJ2-3	CASSQNIDTQYF	TGTGCCAGCAGCCAAAACATAGATACGCAGTATTTT
.	TRBV24-1	TRBD1	TRBJ1-2	CATSDPPGTGNYGYTF	TGTGCCACCAGTGATCCCCCCGGGACAGGGAACTATGGCTACACCTTC
.	TRBV4-2	TRBD2	TRBJ2-3	CASSHGLAGGFSTDTQYF	TGTGCCAGCAGCCACGGACTAGCGGGTGGGTTTAGCACAGATACGCAGTATTTT
.	TRBV28	TRBD2	TRBJ2-5	CASSAKRGWETQYF	TGTGCCAGCAGTGCCAAGCGGGGATGGGAGACCCAGTACTTC
.	TRBV10-3	.	TRBJ1-2	CAISAGARGYTF	TGTGCCATCAGCGCGGGGGCGCGGGGCTACACCTTC
few	TRBV3-1/TRBV3-2	.	TRBJ1-3	CASSQGGIRGNTIYF	TGTGCCAGCAGCCAGGGGGGGATTAGGGGAAACACCATATATTTT
.	TRBV6-5	.	TRBJ1-4	CASSRGQSNEKLFF	TGTGCCAGCAGTCGAGGACAGAGTAATGAAAAACTGTTTTTT
.	TRBV7-2	TRBD1	TRBJ1-2	CASSLGPGQNGYTF	TGTGCCAGCAGCTTAGGACCGGGACAGAATGGCTACACCTTC
few	TRBV14	TRBD2	TRBJ2-3	CASSQDLRLAGADTQYF	TGTGCCAGCAGCCAAGATCTCCGCCTAGCGGGAGCAGATACGCAGTATTTT
.	TRBV11-2	.	TRBJ1-5	CASSGEQGADEPQHF	TGTGCCAGCAGCGGAGAACAGGGAGCCGATGAGCCCCAGCATTTT
once	TRBV19	TRBD2	TRBJ2-1	CASSGGLSGSSEQFF	TGTGCCAGTAGTGGGGGACTAAGCGGGAGTAGTGAGCAGTTCTTC
.	TRBV24-1	TRBD1	TRBJ1-2	CATGDRGFGYTF	TGTGCCACCGGGGACAGGGGGTTCGGCTACACCTTC
.	TRBV19	.	TRBJ2-5	CASSILAHEGETQYF	TGTGCCAGTAGTATCCTCGCACATGAGGGAGAGACCCAGTACTTC
once	TRBV6-5	.	TRBJ2-1	CASSSRPESLQFF	TGTGCCAGCAGTTCGCGGCCTGAGAGTCTCCAGTTCTTC
.	TRBV4-1	.	TRBJ2-7	CASSQEGGRYEQYF	TGCGCCAGCAGCCAAGAGGGGGGGCGTTACGAGCAGTACTTC
once	TRBV6-1	TRBD1	TRBJ1-5	CASSEWDSNSNQPQHF	TGTGCCAGCAGTGAATGGGACAGTAATAGCAATCAGCCCCAGCATTTT